This T cell receptor beta chain came from a study of T-cell memory formation after mild COVID-19. In the study overall: Clustering of TCRs was largely donor specific. General observations from the study: Nothing confirmed that second-wave clones peaking on day 37 were specific for SARS-CoV-2. Some responding clones appeared in pre-infection memory, suggesting cross-reactive memory joined.

Employing constant-segment primers, 5'RACE generated TCR alpha and TCR beta cDNA libraries bearing sample barcodes and UMIs. One entry per CDR3 protein, called by TCRdb with MiXCR from the 5' RACE reads. The sample records 580,000 or so distinct CDR3 sequences, 15% to 20% being singletons. This clonotype was found a few times. Its cognate antigen is unknown. V gave up 3 bases and J gave up 0 bases, with 9 bases separating them. Germline V CDR1 and CDR2: MNHNS, SASEGT. The CDR3 has 15 amino acids. This receptor was obtained from an adult woman who had mild COVID-19 (a few samples of this study predate the infection). Cell type and time point are not known. Sequenced material: PBMCs or a T cell subset sorted from them (not recorded which). The chain joins TRBV6-1 to TRBJ1-5, with D unresolved. The CDR3 nucleotides read TGTGCCAGCAGTGACTTGGTTTATAGCAATCAGCCCCAGCATTTT. Its translation: CASSDLVYSNQPQHF.